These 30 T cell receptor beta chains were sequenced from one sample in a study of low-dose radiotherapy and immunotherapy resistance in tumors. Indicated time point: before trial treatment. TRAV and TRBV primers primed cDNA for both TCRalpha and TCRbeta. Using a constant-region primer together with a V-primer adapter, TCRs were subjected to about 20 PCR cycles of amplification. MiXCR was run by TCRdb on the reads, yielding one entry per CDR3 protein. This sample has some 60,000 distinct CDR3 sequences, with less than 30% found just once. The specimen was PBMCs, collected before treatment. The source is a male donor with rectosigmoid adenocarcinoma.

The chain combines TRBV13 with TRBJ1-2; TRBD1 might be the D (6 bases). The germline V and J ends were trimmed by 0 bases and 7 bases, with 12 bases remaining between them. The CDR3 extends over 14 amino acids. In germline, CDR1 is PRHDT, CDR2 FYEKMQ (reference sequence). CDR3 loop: CASSLGARGSGYTF. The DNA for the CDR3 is TGTGCCAGCAGCTTAGGGGCCAGGGGTAGTGGCTACACCTTC.

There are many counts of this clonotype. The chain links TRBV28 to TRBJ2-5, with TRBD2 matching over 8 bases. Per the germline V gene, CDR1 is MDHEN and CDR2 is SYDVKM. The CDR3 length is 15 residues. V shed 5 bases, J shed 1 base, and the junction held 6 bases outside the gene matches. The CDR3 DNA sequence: TGTGCCAGCAGTCCGAGCGGGAGATCCCAAGAGACCCAGTACTTC. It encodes CASSPSGRSQETQYF.

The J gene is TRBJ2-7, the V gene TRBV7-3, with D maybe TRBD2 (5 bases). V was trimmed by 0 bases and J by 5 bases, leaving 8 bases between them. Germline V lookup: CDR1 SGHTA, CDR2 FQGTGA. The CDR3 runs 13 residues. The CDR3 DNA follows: TGTGCCAGCAGCTTAACTAGCGACCACGAGCAGTACTTC. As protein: CASSLTSDHEQYF.

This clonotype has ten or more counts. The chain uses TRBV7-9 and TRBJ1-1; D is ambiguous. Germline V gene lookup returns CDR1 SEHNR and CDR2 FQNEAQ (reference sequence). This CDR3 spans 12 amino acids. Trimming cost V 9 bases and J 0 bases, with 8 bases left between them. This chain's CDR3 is CASEDLNTEAFF. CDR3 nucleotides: TGTGCCAGTGAAGACTTGAACACTGAAGCTTTCTTT.

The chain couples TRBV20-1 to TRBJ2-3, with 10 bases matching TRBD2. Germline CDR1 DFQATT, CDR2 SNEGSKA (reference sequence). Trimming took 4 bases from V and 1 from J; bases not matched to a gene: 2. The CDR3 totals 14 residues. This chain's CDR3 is CSATLAGRTDTQYF. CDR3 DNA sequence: TGCAGTGCTACACTAGCGGGACGCACAGATACGCAGTATTTT.

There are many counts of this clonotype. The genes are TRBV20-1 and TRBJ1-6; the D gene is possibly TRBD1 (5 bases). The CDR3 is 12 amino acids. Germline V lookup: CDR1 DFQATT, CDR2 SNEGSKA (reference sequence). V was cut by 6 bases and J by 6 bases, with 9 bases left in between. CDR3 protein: CSARQTNSPLHF. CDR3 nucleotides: TGCAGTGCCAGACAGACTAATTCACCCCTCCACTTT.

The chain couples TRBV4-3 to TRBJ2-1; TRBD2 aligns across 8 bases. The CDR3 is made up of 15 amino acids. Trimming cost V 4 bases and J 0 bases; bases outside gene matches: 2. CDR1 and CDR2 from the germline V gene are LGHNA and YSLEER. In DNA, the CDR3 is TGCGCCAGCAGCCTCGGGAGGGCCTCCTACAATGAGCAGTTCTTC. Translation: CASSLGRASYNEQFF.

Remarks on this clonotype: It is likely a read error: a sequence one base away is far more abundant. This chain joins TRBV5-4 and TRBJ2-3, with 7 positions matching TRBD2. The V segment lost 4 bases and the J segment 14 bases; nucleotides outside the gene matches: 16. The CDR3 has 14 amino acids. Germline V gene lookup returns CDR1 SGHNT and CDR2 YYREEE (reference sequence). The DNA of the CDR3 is TGTGCCAGCAGCACGGGACTAACCACCGGGGAGCTGTATTTT. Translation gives CASSTGLTTGELYF.

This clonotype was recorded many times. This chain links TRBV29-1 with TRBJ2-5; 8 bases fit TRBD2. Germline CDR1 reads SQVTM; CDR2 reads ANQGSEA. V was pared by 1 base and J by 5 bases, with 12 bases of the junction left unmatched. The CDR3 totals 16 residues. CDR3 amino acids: CSVEVAGGALGETQYF. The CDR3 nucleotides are TGCAGCGTTGAAGTTGCCGGGGGGGCACTTGGGGAGACCCAGTACTTC.

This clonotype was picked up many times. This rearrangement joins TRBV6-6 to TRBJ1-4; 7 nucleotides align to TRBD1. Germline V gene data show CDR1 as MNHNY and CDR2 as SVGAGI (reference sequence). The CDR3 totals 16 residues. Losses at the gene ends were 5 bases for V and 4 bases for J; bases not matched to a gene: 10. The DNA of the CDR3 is TGTGCCAGCAGTGATAGACGGGACAGTTATAATGAAAAACTGTTTTTT. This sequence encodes CASSDRRDSYNEKLFF.

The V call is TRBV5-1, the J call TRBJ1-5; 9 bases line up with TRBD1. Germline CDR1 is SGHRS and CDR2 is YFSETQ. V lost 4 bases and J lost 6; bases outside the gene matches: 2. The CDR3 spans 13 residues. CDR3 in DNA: TGCGCCAGCAGCCCGGGACAGGGTCAGCCCCAGCATTTT. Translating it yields CASSPGQGQPQHF.

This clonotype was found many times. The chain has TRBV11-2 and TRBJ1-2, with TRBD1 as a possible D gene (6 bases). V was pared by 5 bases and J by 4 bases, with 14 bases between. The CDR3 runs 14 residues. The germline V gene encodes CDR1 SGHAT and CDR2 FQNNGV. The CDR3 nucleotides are TGTGCCAGCAGCAATACTGGGGGCGGCTATGGCTACACCTTC. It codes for CASSNTGGGYGYTF.

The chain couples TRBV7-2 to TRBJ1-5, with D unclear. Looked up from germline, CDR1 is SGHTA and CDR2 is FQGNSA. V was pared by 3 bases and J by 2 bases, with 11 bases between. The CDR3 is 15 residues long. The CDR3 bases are TGTGCCAGCAGCTTCCCGGCTTGGGGCAATCAGCCCCAGCATTTT. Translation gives CASSFPAWGNQPQHF.

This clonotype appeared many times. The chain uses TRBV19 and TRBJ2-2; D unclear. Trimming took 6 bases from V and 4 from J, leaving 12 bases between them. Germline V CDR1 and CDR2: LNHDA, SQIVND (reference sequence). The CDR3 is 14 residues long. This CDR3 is CASRPQSPTGELFF. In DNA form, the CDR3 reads TGTGCCAGTAGGCCCCAGTCTCCCACCGGGGAGCTGTTTTTT.

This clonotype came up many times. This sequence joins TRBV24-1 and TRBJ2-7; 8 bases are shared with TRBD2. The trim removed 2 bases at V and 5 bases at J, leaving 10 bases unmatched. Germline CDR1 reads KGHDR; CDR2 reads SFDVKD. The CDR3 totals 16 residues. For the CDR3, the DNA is TGTGCCACCAGTGATTCCGCCCGGGGGGGCAGCGACGAGCAGTACTTC. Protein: CATSDSARGGSDEQYF.

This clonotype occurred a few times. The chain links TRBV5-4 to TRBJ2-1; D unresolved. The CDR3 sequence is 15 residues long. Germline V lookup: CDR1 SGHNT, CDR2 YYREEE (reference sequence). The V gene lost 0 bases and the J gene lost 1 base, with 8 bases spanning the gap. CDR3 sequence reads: CASSLGTASYNEQFF. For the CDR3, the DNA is TGTGCCAGCAGCTTGGGGACGGCATCCTACAATGAGCAGTTCTTC.

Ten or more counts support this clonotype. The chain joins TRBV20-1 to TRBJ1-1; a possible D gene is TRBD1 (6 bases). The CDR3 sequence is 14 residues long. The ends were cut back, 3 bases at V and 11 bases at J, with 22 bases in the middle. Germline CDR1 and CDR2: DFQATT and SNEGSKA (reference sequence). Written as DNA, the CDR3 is TGCAGTGCTAGGAGGGGGGCGGAGGGGGGAGGCGCTTTCTTT. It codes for CSARRGAEGGGAFF.

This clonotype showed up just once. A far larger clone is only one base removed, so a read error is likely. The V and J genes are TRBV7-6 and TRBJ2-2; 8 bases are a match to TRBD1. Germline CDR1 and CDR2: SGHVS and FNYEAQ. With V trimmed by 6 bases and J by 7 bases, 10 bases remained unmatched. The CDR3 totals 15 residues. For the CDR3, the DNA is TGTGCCAGCAGGGGTGGGACAGGCCTCGTCGGGGAGCTGTTTTTT. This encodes CASRGGTGLVGELFF.

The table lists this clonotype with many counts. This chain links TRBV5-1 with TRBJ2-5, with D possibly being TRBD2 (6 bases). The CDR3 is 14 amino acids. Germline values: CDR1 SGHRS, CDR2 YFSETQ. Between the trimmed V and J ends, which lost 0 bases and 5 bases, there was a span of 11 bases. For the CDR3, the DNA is TGCGCCAGCAGCTTGGAATATGCGGGGGAGACCCAGTACTTC. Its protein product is CASSLEYAGETQYF.

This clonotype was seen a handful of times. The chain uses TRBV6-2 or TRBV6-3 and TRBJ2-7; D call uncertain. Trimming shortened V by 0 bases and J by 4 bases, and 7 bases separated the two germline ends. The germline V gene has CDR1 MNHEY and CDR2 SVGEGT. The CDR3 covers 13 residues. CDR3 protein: CASSYSSIYEQYF. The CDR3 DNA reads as TGTGCCAGCAGTTACTCTTCCATTTACGAGCAGTACTTC.

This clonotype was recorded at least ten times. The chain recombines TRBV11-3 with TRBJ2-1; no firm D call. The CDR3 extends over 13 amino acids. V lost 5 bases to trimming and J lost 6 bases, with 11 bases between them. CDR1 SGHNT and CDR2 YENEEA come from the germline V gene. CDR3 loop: CASSPTLGNEQFF. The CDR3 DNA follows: TGTGCCAGCAGCCCCACTCTTGGCAATGAGCAGTTCTTC. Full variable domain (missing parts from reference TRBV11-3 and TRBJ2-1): EAGVVQSPRYKIIEKKQPVAFWCNPISGHNTLYWYLQNLGQGPELLIRYENEEAVDDSQLPKDRFSAERLKGVDSTLKIQPAELGDSAVYLCASSPTLGNEQFFGPGTRLTVL.

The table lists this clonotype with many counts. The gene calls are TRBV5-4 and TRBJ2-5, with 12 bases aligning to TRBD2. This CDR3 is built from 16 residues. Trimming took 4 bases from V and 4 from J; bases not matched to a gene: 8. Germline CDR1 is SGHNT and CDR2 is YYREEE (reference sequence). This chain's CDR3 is CASSPASGGARETQYF. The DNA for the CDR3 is TGTGCCAGCAGCCCCGCTAGCGGGGGGGCCAGAGAGACCCAGTACTTC.

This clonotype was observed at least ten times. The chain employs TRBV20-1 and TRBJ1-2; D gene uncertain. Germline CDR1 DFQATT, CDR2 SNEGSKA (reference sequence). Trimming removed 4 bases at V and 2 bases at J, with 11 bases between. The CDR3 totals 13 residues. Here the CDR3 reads CSAKSQVNYGYTF. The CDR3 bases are TGCAGTGCTAAATCCCAGGTGAACTATGGCTACACCTTC.

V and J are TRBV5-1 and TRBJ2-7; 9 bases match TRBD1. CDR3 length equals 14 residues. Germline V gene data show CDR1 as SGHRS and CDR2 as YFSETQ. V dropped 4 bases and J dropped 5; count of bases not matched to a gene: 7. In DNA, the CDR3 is TGCGCCAGCAGCCCAGGGACAGGGACCCACGAGCAGTACTTC. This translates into CASSPGTGTHEQYF.

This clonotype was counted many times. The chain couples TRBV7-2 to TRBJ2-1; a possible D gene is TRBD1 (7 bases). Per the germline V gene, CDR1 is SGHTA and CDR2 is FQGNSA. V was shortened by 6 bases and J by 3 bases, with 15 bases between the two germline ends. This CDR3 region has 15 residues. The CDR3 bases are TGTGCCAGCAGGCAAAGTCAGGGGGGCTACAATGAGCAGTTCTTC. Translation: CASRQSQGGYNEQFF.

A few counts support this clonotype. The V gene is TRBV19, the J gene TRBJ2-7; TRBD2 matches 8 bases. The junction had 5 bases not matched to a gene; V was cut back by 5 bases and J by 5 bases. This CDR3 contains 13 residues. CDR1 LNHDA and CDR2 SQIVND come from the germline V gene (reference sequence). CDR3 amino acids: CASSSGGIHEQYF. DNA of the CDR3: TGTGCCAGTAGTTCGGGGGGGATCCACGAGCAGTACTTC.

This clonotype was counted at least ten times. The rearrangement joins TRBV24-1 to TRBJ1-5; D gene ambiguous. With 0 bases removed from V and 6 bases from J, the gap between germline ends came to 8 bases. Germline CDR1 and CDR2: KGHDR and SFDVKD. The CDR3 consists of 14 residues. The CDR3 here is CATSDLLSSQPQHF. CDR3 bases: TGTGCCACCAGTGATTTGCTCTCAAGTCAGCCCCAGCATTTT.

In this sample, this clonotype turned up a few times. CDR3 loop: CASSPPDRAYEQYF. The CDR3, as DNA: TGTGCCAGCAGTCCCCCGGACAGAGCCTACGAGCAGTACTTC. The chain combines TRBV27 with TRBJ2-7; perhaps TRBD1 as D (6 bases). CDR1 is MNHEY, CDR2 SMNVEV, per germline (reference sequence). Deletions cut 5 bases from V and 2 bases from J, with 13 bases between. The CDR3 length is 14 residues.

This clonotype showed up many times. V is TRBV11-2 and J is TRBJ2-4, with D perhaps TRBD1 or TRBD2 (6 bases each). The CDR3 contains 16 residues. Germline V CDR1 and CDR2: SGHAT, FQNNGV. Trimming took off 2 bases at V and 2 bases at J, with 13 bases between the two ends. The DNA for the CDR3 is TGTGCCAGCAGCTTATACACAGGGAGGACCAAAAACATTCAGTACTTC. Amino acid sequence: CASSLYTGRTKNIQYF.

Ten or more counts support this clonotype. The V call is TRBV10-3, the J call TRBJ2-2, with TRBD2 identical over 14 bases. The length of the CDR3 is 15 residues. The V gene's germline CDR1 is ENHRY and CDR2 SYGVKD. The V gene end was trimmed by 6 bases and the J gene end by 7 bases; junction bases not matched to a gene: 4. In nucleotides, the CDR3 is TGTGCCATCAGCGGGACTAGCGGGGGCGGCGGGGAGCTGTTTTTT. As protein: CAISGTSGGGGELFF.